The 30 T cell receptor beta chains presented below share a single source sample, sequenced in a study of shared clonotypes between healthy human individuals. Some clones are missing from TCRdb's copy, which holds only in-frame ones; the method was immunoSEQ multiplex PCR. The sample has more than 2,000,000 clones, about 92% seen once. Sequenced sample: naive CD4+ T cells sorted from blood. The subset is: CD45RA+ positively selected. Every receptor here comes from a man aged 18 to 30 in good health.

The rearrangement joins TRBV30 to TRBJ2-3; 15 nucleotides line up with TRBD2. V lost 1 base, J lost 4 bases, and 3 bases stayed unmatched. The CDR3 contains 16 residues. The V gene's germline CDR1 is GTSNPN and CDR2 SVGIG (reference sequence). The CDR3 region is CAWSGGLAGGPDTQYF. In nucleotides, the CDR3 is TGTGCCTGGAGTGGGGGACTAGCGGGAGGCCCAGATACGCAGTATTTT.

The genes are TRBV28 and TRBJ2-3; D call uncertain. Germline lookup yields CDR1 MDHEN and CDR2 SYDVKM. V shed 5 bases and J shed 0 bases, with 15 bases lying between them. This CDR3 is 16 amino acids long. CDR3 sequence reads: CASSPGRGPSTDTQYF. The CDR3 DNA is TGTGCCAGCAGTCCCGGACGAGGCCCCAGCACAGATACGCAGTATTTT.

A note on this clone: Distinct nucleotide sequences in the sample also encode this CDR3. The V call is TRBV19, the J call TRBJ1-1; D possibly corresponds to TRBD1 (6 bases). V gave up 3 bases and J gave up 1 base, with 9 bases separating them. The CDR3 totals 14 residues. CDR1 is LNHDA, CDR2 SQIVND, per germline (reference sequence). CDR3 protein: CASSITGRNTEAFF. Here the CDR3 DNA reads TGTGCCAGTAGTATTACAGGGAGGAACACTGAAGCTTTCTTT.

The CDR3 loop is CASSHPLAGGPNEQFF. CDR3 DNA: TGCGCCAGCAGCCATCCTTTAGCGGGAGGGCCCAATGAGCAGTTCTTC. The V call is TRBV4-3, the J call TRBJ2-1, with TRBD2 matching over 11 bases. Trimming removed 3 bases from V and 6 bases from J; junction bases left unmatched: 7. Germline-derived CDR1 and CDR2 are LGHNA and YSLEER. The CDR3 is 16 amino acids.

V and J are TRBV9 and TRBJ2-2; 7 bases are shared with TRBD2. The junction had 17 bases not matched to a gene; V was cut back by 3 bases and J by 3 bases. CDR1 SGDLS and CDR2 YYNGEE come from the germline V gene. The CDR3 is made up of 19 amino acids. Written as DNA, the CDR3 is TGTGCCAGCAGCGGAAGTTGGGCTAGCGGTGCCGACCACACCGGGGAGCTGTTTTTT. Translated, it gives CASSGSWASGADHTGELFF.

The chain links TRBV4-3 to TRBJ2-1, with TRBD2 matching over 15 bases. In germline, CDR1 is LGHNA, CDR2 YSLEER. The trim removed 4 bases at V and 4 bases at J, leaving 2 bases unmatched. The CDR3 has 16 amino acids. The CDR3 loop is CASSPGTSGRYNEQFF. DNA for the CDR3: TGCGCCAGCAGCCCGGGGACTAGCGGGAGGTACAATGAGCAGTTCTTC.

Remarks on this clone: Other DNA sequences of this sample code for an identical CDR3. V and J are TRBV30 and TRBJ1-2; D possibly corresponds to TRBD1 (6 bases). The CDR3 spans 12 residues. Germline values: CDR1 GTSNPN, CDR2 SVGIG (reference sequence). V was trimmed by 0 bases and J by 5 bases, leaving 7 bases between them. The CDR3 loop is CAWSVQGYGYTF. CDR3 in DNA: TGTGCCTGGAGTGTACAGGGTTATGGCTACACCTTC.

The J gene is TRBJ2-2, the V gene TRBV27; 7 bases align to TRBD1. CDR1 MNHEY and CDR2 SMNVEV come from the germline V gene (reference sequence). The CDR3 is 17 amino acids. Losses at the gene ends were 3 bases for V and 5 bases for J; bases not matched to a gene: 12. The CDR3 loop reads CASSFPTRGGATGELFF. CDR3 sequence (DNA): TGTGCCAGCAGTTTCCCCACGCGAGGGGGCGCGACCGGGGAGCTGTTTTTT.

Worth noting for this clone: The identical CDR3 is also encoded by other nucleotide sequences in the sample. The CDR3 protein is CASRRLAGEETQYF. The CDR3 region has the DNA TGTGCCAGCAGGAGACTAGCGGGAGAGGAGACCCAGTACTTC. This chain joins TRBV2 and TRBJ2-5, with 12 nucleotides matching TRBD2. CDR3 length: 14 residues. Unmatched junction bases numbered 4, after V lost 6 bases and J lost 5 bases. Germline CDR1 SNHLY, CDR2 FYNNEI.

V is TRBV10-3 and J is TRBJ2-7, with D possibly TRBD2 on 5 matching bases. The CDR3 sequence is 14 residues long. Germline loops: CDR1 ENHRY, CDR2 SYGVKD. Between the trimmed V and J ends, which lost 3 bases and 3 bases, there was a span of 12 bases. CDR3 sequence (DNA): TGTGCCATCAGTGACCCGGTCCGGGACTACGAGCAGTACTTC. Encoded protein: CAISDPVRDYEQYF.

Only one count was recorded for this clone. V gene TRBV5-1 combines with J gene TRBJ2-7; 14 nucleotides line up with TRBD2. The CDR3 is 17 amino acids. The junction had 7 bases not matched to a gene; V was cut back by 1 base and J by 4 bases. CDR1 and CDR2 from the germline V gene are SGHRS and YFSETQ. CDR3 in DNA: TGCGCCAGCAGCTTGCGACTAGCGGGGGGGGCAAGTTACGAGCAGTACTTC. It codes for CASSLRLAGGASYEQYF.

This clone appeared a single time. The chain joins TRBV5-1 to TRBJ2-7; D remains ambiguous. V lost 0 bases, J lost 2 bases, and 6 bases lay in between. The CDR3 contains 13 residues. Germline V lookup: CDR1 SGHRS, CDR2 YFSETQ. The chain's CDR3 is CASSLGPTYEQYF. In DNA, the CDR3 is TGCGCCAGCAGCTTGGGGCCAACCTACGAGCAGTACTTC. Together with reference TRBV5-1 and TRBJ2-7, the CDR3 gives the full variable domain: KAGVTQTPRYLIKTRGQQVTLSCSPISGHRSVSWYQQTPGQGLQFLFEYFSETQRNKGNFPGRFSGRQFSNSRSEMNVSTLELGDSALYLCASSLGPTYEQYFGPGTRLTVT.

Only a few counts were recorded for this clone. The gene calls are TRBV30 and TRBJ1-5, with TRBD1 identical over 9 bases. CDR1 and CDR2 (germline): GTSNPN, SVGIG (reference sequence). J gave up 2 bases and V 7 bases, and 3 bases lay outside the gene matches. The CDR3 has 13 amino acids. The CDR3 protein is CALDRGGNQPQHF. The CDR3 coding sequence is TGTGCCTTGGACAGGGGCGGCAATCAGCCCCAGCATTTT. The variable domain in full, completed from reference TRBV30 and TRBJ1-5, reads SQTIHQWPATLVQPVGSPLSLECTVEGTSNPNLYWYRQAAGRGLQLLFYSVGIGQISSEVPQNLSASRPQDRQFILSSKKLLLSDSGFYLCALDRGGNQPQHFGDGTRLSIL.

J is TRBJ1-2 and V is TRBV21-1. TRBV21-1 is termed a pseudogene. The CDR3 covers 16 residues. The CDR3 nucleotides read TGTGCCAGCAGCAAAAACCCGAAAAGTTGGCAGGGAGTATGCACCTTC. Residues: CASSKNPKSWQGVCTF.

This clone is a singleton in its sample. V and J are TRBV4-1 and TRBJ2-3; 8 positions match TRBD2. Germline loops: CDR1 MGHRA, CDR2 YSYEKL. V lost 4 bases, J lost 5 bases, and 14 bases stayed unmatched. CDR3 length: 17 amino acids. As DNA, the CDR3 is TGCGCCAGCAGCCCCGGTCCGGTCGGGGGGGCCGAAGATACGCAGTATTTT. This gives the protein CASSPGPVGGAEDTQYF.

The chain links TRBV5-5 to TRBJ2-6; D gene uncertain. The CDR3 spans 15 residues. The ends were cut back, 0 bases at V and 6 bases at J, with 10 bases in the middle. Germline lookup yields CDR1 SGHKS and CDR2 YYEKEE (reference sequence). The CDR3 bases are TGTGCCAGCAGCTTGGAAGGCCTGGCGGCCAACGTCCTGACTTTC. Protein product: CASSLEGLAANVLTF. Full variable domain (outside the CDR3, taken from reference TRBV5-5 and TRBJ2-6): DAGVTQSPTHLIKTRGQQVTLRCSPISGHKSVSWYQQVLGQGPQFIFQYYEKEERGRGNFPDRFSARQFPNYSSELNVNALLLGDSALYLCASSLEGLAANVLTFGAGSRLTVL.

The chain joins TRBV10-3 to TRBJ1-1; D gene ambiguous. V lost 10 bases to trimming and J lost 4 bases, with 16 bases between them. Germline CDR1 reads ENHRY; CDR2 reads SYGVKD. This CDR3 region has 13 residues. The CDR3 reads CATAGPGGTEAFF. Here the CDR3 DNA reads TGTGCCACCGCCGGGCCCGGAGGCACTGAAGCTTTCTTT.

The rearrangement uses TRBV6-5 and TRBJ2-1; 11 bases match TRBD2. Germline assignment: CDR1 MNHEY and CDR2 SVGAGI. V shed 3 bases, J shed 5 bases, and the junction held 6 bases outside the gene matches. The CDR3 length is 16 residues. The CDR3 nucleotides read TGTGCCAGCAGTTATACTAGCGGGAGAGTGCACAATGAGCAGTTCTTC. This translates into CASSYTSGRVHNEQFF.

This clone is a singleton in its sample. V gene TRBV19 combines with J gene TRBJ2-7, with 7 bases aligning to TRBD1. Germline values: CDR1 LNHDA, CDR2 SQIVND (reference sequence). Germline trimming cut 7 bases from V and 0 bases from J; bases unmatched to any gene: 21. The CDR3 has 19 residues. CDR3 DNA sequence: TGTGCCAGTACCCCCCTACCCCCGGACAGGAAGAATAGCTCCTACGAGCAGTACTTC. Amino acids: CASTPLPPDRKNSSYEQYF.

This chain links TRBV5-4 with TRBJ2-1, with TRBD2 identical over 7 bases. Germline lookup yields CDR1 SGHNT and CDR2 YYREEE (reference sequence). Trimming cost V 0 bases and J 7 bases; bases outside gene matches: 1. The CDR3 contains 13 residues. CDR3 coding DNA: TGTGCCAGCAGCTTGGAGCGGGGAAATGAGCAGTTCTTC. Amino acid sequence: CASSLERGNEQFF.

V is TRBV10-3 and J is TRBJ2-3; the D gene is possibly TRBD2 (6 bases). V gave up 3 bases and J gave up 3 bases, with 13 bases separating them. Germline CDR1 and CDR2: ENHRY and SYGVKD. CDR3 size: 15 residues. CDR3 coding DNA: TGTGCCATCAGTGACGGCGGGGCCTCTACAGATACGCAGTATTTT. It yields the protein CAISDGGASTDTQYF.

The J gene is TRBJ1-5, the V gene TRBV5-6, with 9 bases that match TRBD1. Germline values: CDR1 SGHDT, CDR2 YYEEEE. V trimming: 0 bases; J trimming: 6 bases; junction bases outside the gene matches: 4. The CDR3 has 15 amino acids. DNA for the CDR3: TGTGCCAGCAGCTTGGGGGACAGGGACACTCAGCCCCAGCATTTT. Translation: CASSLGDRDTQPQHF.

V and J are TRBV5-4 and TRBJ1-2; the D is unclear. The CDR3 sequence is 14 residues long. Germline values: CDR1 SGHNT, CDR2 YYREEE (reference sequence). The V end lost 2 bases, the J end lost 2 bases, and 10 bases lay between the germline ends. The chain's CDR3 is CASSLPTLNYGYTF. The CDR3 nucleotides are TGTGCCAGCAGCTTACCAACACTAAACTATGGCTACACCTTC.

The rearrangement links TRBV5-4 to TRBJ2-2; 12 nucleotides line up with TRBD2. Per germline, CDR1 SGHNT and CDR2 YYREEE (reference sequence). V shed 3 bases and J 2 bases; nucleotides not matched to a gene: 2. The CDR3 consists of 16 residues. The CDR3 loop is CASSSSGRGNTGELFF. The DNA for the CDR3 is TGTGCCAGCAGCTCTAGCGGGAGGGGAAACACCGGGGAGCTGTTTTTT.

The V call is TRBV7-9, the J call TRBJ2-5; 7 bases are a match to TRBD2. The J call may be wrong; the DNA end is better matched by TRBJ2-7. The CDR3 extends over 15 amino acids. CDR1 and CDR2 from the germline V gene are SEHNR and FQNEAQ (reference sequence). The CDR3 loop reads CASSLSSGPSYEQYF. The CDR3 region has the DNA TGTGCCAGCAGCTTAAGTAGCGGGCCTTCCTACGAGCAGTACTTC.

The J gene is TRBJ1-4, the V gene TRBV7-2, with TRBD1 identical over 10 bases. V gave up 3 bases and J gave up 7 bases; unmatched junction bases: 2. The germline CDR1 and CDR2 sequences are SGHTA and FQGNSA. The CDR3 contains 14 residues. CDR3 sequence (DNA): TGTGCCAGCAGCTTGGGACAGGGGCGTGAAAAACTGTTTTTT. It codes for CASSLGQGREKLFF.

The chain links TRBV10-3 to TRBJ2-1; tentatively, D is TRBD1 (6 bases). The germline V gene has CDR1 ENHRY and CDR2 SYGVKD. The germline V and J ends were trimmed by 0 bases and 13 bases, with 13 bases remaining between them. The CDR3 contains 13 residues. The CDR3 DNA sequence: TGTGCCATCAGTGAGTCGCCAGGGGATTTACAGTTCTTC. It encodes CAISESPGDLQFF.

About this clone itself: Other DNA sequences of this sample code for an identical CDR3. V and J are TRBV6-5 and TRBJ1-1; no clear D gene. CDR3 length equals 12 residues. V gave up 6 bases and J gave up 5 bases, with 10 bases separating them. Germline V gene lookup returns CDR1 MNHEY and CDR2 SVGAGI. The CDR3 nucleotides read TGTGCCAGCAGCCGAGGACGGACTGAAGCTTTCTTT. It is translated as CASSRGRTEAFF.

This clone has only a few counts. This chain joins TRBV30 and TRBJ1-1; 8 nucleotides align to TRBD1. V gave up 1 base and J gave up 8 bases; unmatched junction bases: 6. This CDR3 region has 13 residues. Germline assignment: CDR1 GTSNPN and CDR2 SVGIG (reference sequence). The CDR3 here is CAWSGSRTGEAFF. In nucleotides, the CDR3 is TGTGCCTGGAGTGGCAGCCGGACAGGGGAAGCTTTCTTT.

The chain has TRBV19 and TRBJ1-3; D gene unclear. The CDR3 has 16 amino acids. Trimming took off 0 bases at V and 0 bases at J, with 9 bases between the two ends. CDR1 is LNHDA and CDR2 is SQIVND in the germline V gene (reference sequence). CDR3 nucleotide sequence: TGTGCCAGTAGTATAGATCGACCCAGCTCTGGAAACACCATATATTTT. Encoded protein: CASSIDRPSSGNTIYF.